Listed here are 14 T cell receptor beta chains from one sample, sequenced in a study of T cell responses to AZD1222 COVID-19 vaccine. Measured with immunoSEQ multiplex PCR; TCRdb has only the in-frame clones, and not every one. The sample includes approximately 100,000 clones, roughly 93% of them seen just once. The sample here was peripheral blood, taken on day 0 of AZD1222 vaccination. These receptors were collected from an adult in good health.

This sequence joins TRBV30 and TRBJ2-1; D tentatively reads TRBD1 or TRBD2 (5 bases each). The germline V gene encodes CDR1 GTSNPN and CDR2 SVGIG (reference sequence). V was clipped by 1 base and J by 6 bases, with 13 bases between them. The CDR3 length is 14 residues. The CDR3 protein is CAWSELVGGNEQFF. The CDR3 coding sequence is TGTGCCTGGAGTGAACTAGTTGGGGGCAATGAGCAGTTCTTC.

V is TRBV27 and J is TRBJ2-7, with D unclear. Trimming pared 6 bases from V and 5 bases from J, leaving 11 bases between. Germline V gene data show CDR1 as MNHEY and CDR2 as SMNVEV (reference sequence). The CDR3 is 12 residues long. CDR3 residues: CASRAEDDEQYF. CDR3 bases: TGTGCCAGCAGGGCGGAAGATGACGAGCAGTACTTC.

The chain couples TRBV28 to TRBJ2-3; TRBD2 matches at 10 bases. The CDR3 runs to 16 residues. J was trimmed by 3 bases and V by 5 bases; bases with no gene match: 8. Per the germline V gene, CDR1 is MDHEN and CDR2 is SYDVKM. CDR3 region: CASSPRGSGRTDTQYF. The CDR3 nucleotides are TGTGCCAGCAGTCCACGAGGTAGCGGGAGGACAGATACGCAGTATTTT.

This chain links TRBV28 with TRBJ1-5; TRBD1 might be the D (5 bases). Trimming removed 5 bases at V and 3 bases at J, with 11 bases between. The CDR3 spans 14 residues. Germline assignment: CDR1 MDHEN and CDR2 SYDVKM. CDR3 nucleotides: TGTGCCAGCAGTCCCCGGGACCCCAATCAGCCCCAGCATTTT. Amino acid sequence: CASSPRDPNQPQHF.

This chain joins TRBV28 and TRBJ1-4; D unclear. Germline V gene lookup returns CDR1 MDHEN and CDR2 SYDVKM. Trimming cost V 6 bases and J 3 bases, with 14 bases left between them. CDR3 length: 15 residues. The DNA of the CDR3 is TGTGCCAGCAGCCGGGCCGTCTTAGCTAATGAAAAACTGTTTTTT. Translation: CASSRAVLANEKLFF. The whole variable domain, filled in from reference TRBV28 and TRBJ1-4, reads DVKVTQSSRYLVKRTGEKVFLECVQDMDHENMFWYRQDPGLGLRLIYFSYDVKMKEKGDIPEGYSVSREKKERFSLILESASTNQTSMYLCASSRAVLANEKLFFGSGTQLSVL.

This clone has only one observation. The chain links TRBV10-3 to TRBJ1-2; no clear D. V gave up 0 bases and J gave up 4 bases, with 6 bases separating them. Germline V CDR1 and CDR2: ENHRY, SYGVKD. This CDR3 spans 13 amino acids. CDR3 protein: CAISESAGYGYTF. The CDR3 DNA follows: TGTGCCATCAGTGAGTCGGCAGGCTATGGCTACACCTTC.

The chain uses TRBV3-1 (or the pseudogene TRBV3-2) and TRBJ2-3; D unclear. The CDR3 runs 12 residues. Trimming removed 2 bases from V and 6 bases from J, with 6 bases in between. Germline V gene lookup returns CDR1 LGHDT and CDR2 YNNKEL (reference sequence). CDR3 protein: CASSQRADTQYF. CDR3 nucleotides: TGTGCCAGCAGCCAACGGGCGGATACGCAGTATTTT.

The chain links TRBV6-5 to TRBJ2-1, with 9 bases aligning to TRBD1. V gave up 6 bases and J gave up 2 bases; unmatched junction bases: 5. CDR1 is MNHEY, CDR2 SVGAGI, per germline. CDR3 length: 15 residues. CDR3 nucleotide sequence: TGTGCCAGCAGGGGACAGGGTAGGACCTACAATGAGCAGTTCTTC. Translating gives CASRGQGRTYNEQFF.

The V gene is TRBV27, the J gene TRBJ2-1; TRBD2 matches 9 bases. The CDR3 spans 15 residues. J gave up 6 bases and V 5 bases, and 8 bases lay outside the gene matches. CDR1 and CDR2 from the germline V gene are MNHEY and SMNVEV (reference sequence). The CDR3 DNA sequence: TGTGCCAGCAGTCCAGGGACTAGCCGAGTCAATGAGCAGTTCTTC. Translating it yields CASSPGTSRVNEQFF.

DNA for the CDR3: TGTGCCTCTACTACGAAAGCTGGAAACACCATATATTTT. Protein: CASTTKAGNTIYF. The chain uses TRBV30 and TRBJ1-3, with D uncertain. This CDR3 contains 13 residues. Trimming stripped 7 bases from V and 2 bases from J, with 12 bases between. The germline gives CDR1 GTSNPN, CDR2 SVGIG (reference sequence).

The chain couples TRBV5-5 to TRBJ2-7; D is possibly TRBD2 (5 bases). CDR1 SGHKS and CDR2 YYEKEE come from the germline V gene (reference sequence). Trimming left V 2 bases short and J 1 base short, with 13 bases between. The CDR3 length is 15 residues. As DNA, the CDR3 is TGTGCCAGCAGCTTAGCCGGGATGTTGTCCTACGAGCAGTACTTC. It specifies CASSLAGMLSYEQYF.

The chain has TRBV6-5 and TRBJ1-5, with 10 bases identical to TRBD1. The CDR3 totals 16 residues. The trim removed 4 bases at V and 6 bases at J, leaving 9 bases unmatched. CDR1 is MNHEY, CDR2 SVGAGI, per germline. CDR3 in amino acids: CASSSGTGEPGQPQHF. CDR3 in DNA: TGTGCCAGCAGTTCCGGGACAGGGGAGCCCGGTCAGCCCCAGCATTTT.

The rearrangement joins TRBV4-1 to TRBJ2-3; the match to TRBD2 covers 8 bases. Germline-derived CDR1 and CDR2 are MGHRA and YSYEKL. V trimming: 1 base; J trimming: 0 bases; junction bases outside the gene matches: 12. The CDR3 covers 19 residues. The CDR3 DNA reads TGCGCCAGCAGCCAAGTTCTCGGGAGGGCTTCACCTAGCACAGATACGCAGTATTTT. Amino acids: CASSQVLGRASPSTDTQYF.

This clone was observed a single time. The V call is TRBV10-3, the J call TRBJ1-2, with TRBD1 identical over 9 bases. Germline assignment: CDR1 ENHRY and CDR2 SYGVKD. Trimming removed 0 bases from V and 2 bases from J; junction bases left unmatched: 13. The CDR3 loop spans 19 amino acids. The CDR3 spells CAISESFYTGQGLNYGYTF. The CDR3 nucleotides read TGTGCCATCAGTGAGTCTTTCTACACGGGACAGGGATTGAACTATGGCTACACCTTC.